Sequencing of this T cell receptor (beta chain) was carried out in a study of blood T cell repertoires in COVID-19 (dated by TCRdb to about 2020). Study-level background: The collaborator samples originated in the United States, Italy and Spain and spanned the acute and convalescent phases of COVID-19. The material from the prospective study consisted of cDNA or gDNA derived from T cells, B-cell-depleted T cells, or PBMCs. Subjects who had been exposed to COVID-19, were actively infected with it, or had recovered from it provided the deeply sampled blood TCRbeta repertoires that made up the dataset. The repertoires were released in a freely available public database meant as a resource for research on the immune response to SARS-CoV-2. The samples were drawn from the first 160 participants of the ongoing ImmuneRACE study and from roughly 1,300 subjects provided by 6 global collaborators. The sample metadata nearly always contained a de-identified subject ID, COVID-19 status, age in years and sex. Where available, HLA class I and class II types were taken from metadata supplied by the sample provider and were not determined by assay-based typing. Results the study describes overall, beyond this receptor: Clinical and demographic metadata were provided uncurated, with the amount varying by source and participant.

Relative to germline, V is missing 5 bases and J is missing 6 bases, with 7 bases of the junction outside any gene match. The CDR3 has 14 amino acids, counting the end cysteine and phenylalanine. The entry retains the CDR3 DNA only, 42 bases that are in frame from base 1. Per the germline V gene, SGHRS is the CDR1 and YFSETQ is the CDR2. As for this clone: The specificity of this receptor is unknown. Nothing much larger sits one base from this clone, and base qualities are not available.

Each collaborating institution followed its own protocols to collect whole blood in K2EDTA tubes. For TCRbeta analysis, collaborators shipped samples as frozen whole blood, isolated PBMCs, or DNA extracted from either of those sample types. The immunoSEQ Assay, a bias-controlled multiplex PCR, was used to amplify TCRbeta CDR3 regions from genomic DNA. The authors processed their data as follows. Within the assay, amplification of reference gene primers was used to estimate how many nucleated cells each sample contained. To quantify the absolute abundance of each unique TCRbeta CDR3 rearrangement, sequence reads were collapsed and filtered. For each sample, productive Simpson clonality was calculated as the square root of Simpson's diversity index over productive rearrangements. TCRdb provides this immuneACCESS table in a form limited to in-frame rearrangements. Some clones are lacking; in checked studies, under half of them reflect an unresolved V gene, and why the rest are absent is not known. V, J and clone size are taken as reported in that table, and D and trimming were inferred from the DNA itself. Across this sample there are over 85,000 clones, with 75% to 90% seen only once. The top ten clonotypes cover about 19% of the sample.

The V and J segments used are TRBV5-1 and TRBJ2-1, and TRBD2 aligns with 8 junction nucleotides. What was sequenced was peripheral blood. The sequence derives from a woman older than 75 with acute or convalescent COVID-19. At the DNA level, the sequence is TGCGCCAGCAGAGGACTAGCCGGTGCCAATGAGCAGTTCTTC. This codes for CASRGLAGANEQFF.